These 20 T cell receptor beta chains share one sample of origin, sequenced in a study of neurological immune-mediated disorders. Using its own MiXCR run on the 5' RACE reads, TCRdb lists one record per CDR3 protein. The sample shows 20,000 to 25,000 distinct CDR3 sequences, 6.2% of them seen only once. The sample comprised CD8+ T cells from blood. The origin of the receptors is a man younger than 35 in good health.

This clonotype was counted at least ten times. CDR3 sequence reads: CASSLGRRGNRITDTQYF. The CDR3 DNA sequence: TGTGCCAGCTCCCTCGGAAGGAGGGGGAATAGGATTACAGATACGCAGTATTTT. This sequence joins TRBV28 and TRBJ2-3; possibly TRBD1 or TRBD2 for D (6 bases each). The CDR3 covers 18 residues. The germline gives CDR1 MDHEN, CDR2 SYDVKM. V dropped 8 bases and J dropped 3 bases, with 27 bases sitting between them.

This clonotype was observed many times. The rearrangement joins TRBV6-2 or TRBV6-3 to TRBJ2-7; 8 positions agree with TRBD1. Germline CDR1 MNHEY, CDR2 SVGEGT. J gave up 2 bases and V 2 bases, and 5 bases lay outside the gene matches. This CDR3 has 15 amino acids. This chain's CDR3 is CASSYRAGQAYEQYF. CDR3 nucleotides: TGTGCCAGCAGTTACCGGGCGGGACAGGCCTACGAGCAGTACTTC.

This clonotype was recorded at least ten times. The chain is built from TRBV5-1 and TRBJ1-1; D remains ambiguous. Germline V gene sequence: CDR1 SGHRS, CDR2 YFSETQ. The CDR3 has 16 amino acids. V was cut by 5 bases and J by 6 bases, with 23 bases left in between. CDR3 bases: TGCGCCAGCAGGCCGAACAGCCCCCTAAAGTCAGCTGAAGCTTTCTTT. Encoded protein: CASRPNSPLKSAEAFF.

This clonotype was observed at least ten times. The gene calls are TRBV7-8 and TRBJ2-3, with D maybe TRBD2 (6 bases). Trimming pared 1 base from V and 4 bases from J, leaving 21 bases between. Germline-derived CDR1 and CDR2 are SGHVS and FQNEAQ. The CDR3 extends over 18 amino acids. CDR3 sequence (DNA): TGTGCCAGCAGCTTAGGCGCACCGGGACTCTTACAGGCAGATACGCAGTATTTT. Translating it yields CASSLGAPGLLQADTQYF. Full variable domain (remainder filled in from reference TRBV7-8 and TRBJ2-3): GAGVSQSPRYKVAKRGQDVALRCDPISGHVSLFWYQQALGQGPEFLTYFQNEAQLDKSGLPSDRFFAERPEGSVSTLKIQRTQQEDSAVYLCASSLGAPGLLQADTQYFGPGTRLTVL.

This clonotype was counted ten times or more. V gene TRBV12-3 or TRBV12-4 combines with J gene TRBJ1-5; TRBD1 might be the D (6 bases). Trimming left V 6 bases short and J 1 base short, with 13 bases between. The CDR3 covers 15 residues. The CDR3 nucleotides are TGTGCCAGCAGCGAGGCAGGGGTGAGCAATCAGCCCCAGCATTTT. Its translation is CASSEAGVSNQPQHF.

Ten or more counts support this clonotype. This rearrangement joins TRBV6-5 to TRBJ2-2, with 8 bases identical to TRBD2. Trimming removed 2 bases from V and 0 bases from J; junction bases left unmatched: 2. CDR3 size: 16 residues. Germline V gene sequence: CDR1 MNHEY, CDR2 SVGAGI. This chain's CDR3 is CASSYSGGTNTGELFF. CDR3 sequence (DNA): TGTGCCAGCAGTTACAGCGGGGGTACGAACACCGGGGAGCTGTTTTTT.

This clonotype was found a few times. This chain uses TRBV20-1 with TRBJ1-1; D is unresolved. This CDR3 region has 12 residues. Trimming removed 4 bases from V and 6 bases from J, with 12 bases in between. Looked up from germline, CDR1 is DFQATT and CDR2 is SNEGSKA (reference sequence). CDR3 in DNA: TGCAGTGCTAAACCAGCAATCGCTGAAGCTTTCTTT. Translation gives CSAKPAIAEAFF.

This clonotype was seen at least ten times. The V gene is TRBV29-1, the J gene TRBJ1-2, with D tentatively TRBD1 (5 bases). Trimming stripped 5 bases from V and 0 bases from J, with 16 bases between. Per germline, CDR1 SQVTM and CDR2 ANQGSEA. The CDR3 is made up of 15 amino acids. This CDR3 is CSVSLGGQANYGYTF. CDR3 bases: TGCAGCGTTTCCCTGGGAGGACAAGCTAACTATGGCTACACCTTC.

This clonotype appeared many times. The chain couples TRBV6-5 to TRBJ2-5; TRBD2 aligns across 10 bases. This CDR3 region has 16 residues. Trimming cost V 2 bases and J 5 bases; bases outside gene matches: 8. Germline V gene sequence: CDR1 MNHEY, CDR2 SVGAGI. CDR3 residues: CASSYHSGGAGETQYF. CDR3 nucleotides: TGTGCCAGCAGTTACCACAGCGGGGGGGCCGGGGAGACCCAGTACTTC.

Many counts were recorded for this clonotype. CDR3 in DNA: TGTGCCAGCACCCCGGAGGTTCACTACAATGAGCAGTTCTTC. It encodes CASTPEVHYNEQFF. The chain links TRBV12-3 or TRBV12-4 to TRBJ2-1; tentative D call: TRBD2 (5 bases). V was trimmed by 7 bases and J by 3 bases, leaving 13 bases between them. The CDR3 length is 14 residues.

This clonotype was counted many times. This sequence joins TRBV7-9 and TRBJ1-2; 10 bases agree with TRBD1. The CDR3 covers 15 residues. J gave up 2 bases and V 3 bases, and 3 bases lay outside the gene matches. Germline V gene sequence: CDR1 SEHNR, CDR2 FQNEAQ (reference sequence). CDR3 DNA: TGTGCCAGCAGCTTGGGACAGGGGCCGAACTATGGCTACACCTTC. This encodes CASSLGQGPNYGYTF.

At least ten counts were recorded for this clonotype. The chain employs TRBV24-1 and TRBJ2-1; D remains unclear. The V end lost 1 base, the J end lost 6 bases, and 9 bases lay between the germline ends. In germline, CDR1 is KGHDR, CDR2 SFDVKD. This CDR3 is built from 14 residues. CDR3 in amino acids: CATSDLGIGNEQFF. The CDR3 region has the DNA TGTGCCACCAGTGATTTAGGAATAGGCAATGAGCAGTTCTTC.

This clonotype was detected many times. V usage is TRBV5-6 and J usage is TRBJ2-1; 7 positions match TRBD1. Germline CDR1 reads SGHDT; CDR2 reads YYEEEE. The CDR3 loop spans 14 amino acids. With 3 bases clipped from V and 4 bases from J, the junction kept 4 bases outside the gene matches. The CDR3 DNA sequence: TGTGCCAGCAGCTCGGGACAGAGTTACAATGAGCAGTTCTTC. It yields the protein CASSSGQSYNEQFF.

This clonotype occurred many times. The rearrangement uses TRBV25-1 and TRBJ1-1; D not resolved. Germline V gene sequence: CDR1 MGHDK, CDR2 SYGVNS. Trimming took off 4 bases at V and 5 bases at J, with 8 bases between the two ends. This CDR3 has 12 amino acids. The CDR3 nucleotides are TGTGCCAGCAGTGGAATGGGAACTGAAGCTTTCTTT. The encoded protein is CASSGMGTEAFF.

The table lists this clonotype with many counts. The chain joins TRBV7-9 to TRBJ2-5; D gene unclear. CDR1 SEHNR and CDR2 FQNEAQ come from the germline V gene (reference sequence). The CDR3 consists of 14 residues. Trimming removed 1 base at V and 4 bases at J, with 10 bases between. The CDR3 DNA reads as TGTGCCAGCAGCTTAGTTTCTTTTCGAGAGACCCAGTACTTC. It encodes CASSLVSFRETQYF. Looking up the rest from reference TRBV7-9 and TRBJ2-5 gives the full variable domain: DTGVSQNPRHKITKRGQNVTFRCDPISEHNRLYWYRQTLGQGPEFLTYFQNEAQLEKSRLLSDRFSAERPKGSFSTLEIQRTEQGDSAMYLCASSLVSFRETQYFGPGTRLLVL.

This clonotype was seen ten or more times. The CDR3 nucleotides read TGTGCCAGCAGCCCCGACGGGGGCACTGAAGCTTTCTTT. Amino acids: CASSPDGGTEAFF. The chain is built from TRBV5-5 and TRBJ1-1, with D possibly matching TRBD1 (5 bases). The germline V gene encodes CDR1 SGHKS and CDR2 YYEKEE (reference sequence). Trimming removed 4 bases from V and 4 bases from J, with 11 bases in between. CDR3 length: 13 residues.

This clonotype was found many times. The V call is TRBV5-6, the J call TRBJ2-5; D ambiguous. Trimming pared 0 bases from V and 5 bases from J, leaving 14 bases between. The germline gives CDR1 SGHDT, CDR2 YYEEEE. This CDR3 region has 15 residues. CDR3 amino acids: CASSLVILARETQYF. CDR3 bases: TGTGCCAGCAGCTTGGTCATCTTAGCTCGGGAGACCCAGTACTTC.

This clonotype was found many times. The chain employs TRBV20-1 and TRBJ2-5; D is unresolved. CDR3 size: 19 residues. V dropped 1 base and J dropped 5 bases, with 29 bases sitting between them. Germline loops: CDR1 DFQATT, CDR2 SNEGSKA (reference sequence). CDR3 sequence: CSARVEVVSSEAGRETQYF. CDR3 bases: TGCAGTGCTAGAGTAGAGGTGGTTAGTTCCGAGGCCGGACGGGAGACCCAGTACTTC.

Ten or more counts support this clonotype. J is TRBJ1-1 and V is TRBV6-5; TRBD1 agrees at 7 bases. The germline V gene encodes CDR1 MNHEY and CDR2 SVGAGI. V lost 5 bases and J lost 0; bases outside the gene matches: 9. This CDR3 has 16 amino acids. CDR3 loop: CASSVTGVLMNTEAFF. The CDR3 nucleotides are TGTGCCAGCAGTGTCACAGGGGTCCTCATGAACACTGAAGCTTTCTTT.

This clonotype was seen at least ten times. V and J are TRBV24-1 and TRBJ2-1; D not certain. With 2 bases removed from V and 7 bases from J, the gap between germline ends came to 8 bases. CDR1 is KGHDR and CDR2 is SFDVKD in the germline V gene. The CDR3 is 13 amino acids. CDR3 residues: CATSDSTENEQFF. The CDR3 nucleotides are TGTGCCACCAGTGATTCAACAGAAAATGAGCAGTTCTTC.